This TCR beta chain was sequenced for a study of blood T cell repertoires in COVID-19. Looking at the study overall: Donors in the United States, Italy and Spain gave samples during acute or convalescent COVID-19. From T cells, B-cell-depleted T cells, or PBMCs came the material, which was cDNA or gDNA.

The authors' processing: Reference gene primer amplification gave estimated nucleated cell counts. The data were produced by immunoSEQ multiplex PCR, yet TCRdb's version contains in-frame clones alone and is incomplete. That table gives V, J and clone size, and the DNA gave D and trimming. The sample holds about 200,000 clones, 88% seen once. The TCR comes from a young man with active or convalescent COVID-19. Source material: peripheral blood.

The CDR3 DNA reads TGTGCCAGCAGCGCCGGAGGTGGGAACACAGATACGCAGTATTTT. Protein product: CASSAGGGNTDTQYF. This sequence joins TRBV9 and TRBJ2-3, with D tentatively TRBD2 (5 bases). V dropped 3 bases and J dropped 2 bases, with 13 bases sitting between them. The CDR3 is 15 amino acids. CDR1 SGDLS and CDR2 YYNGEE come from the germline V gene.